The 29 T cell receptor beta chains in this list originate from one sample, sequenced in a study of T cell responses to AZD1222 COVID-19 vaccine (dated by TCRdb to 2020 to 2023). The library came from the immunoSEQ multiplex PCR assay. The clones in this table, taken by TCRdb from immuneACCESS, are in-frame only. Not every clone is retained; where verified, under half of the shortfall comes from an unresolved V gene, and the cause of the rest is unknown. This sample gives 100,000 to 140,000 clones in total; around 90% of them show up just once. The ten top clones hold about 6.6% of the sample. The sample's time point label is to be understood as: about 28 days (+/-7) after the second vaccine dose. The source material was peripheral blood, sampled 28 days after the second AZD1222 dose. All receptors derive from an adult who received the AZD1222 COVID-19 vaccine.

CDR3: CASSSNPSNTQYF. CDR3 sequence (DNA): TGTGCCAGCAGCTCCAACCCGTCGAATACGCAGTATTTT. The V call is TRBV11-2, the J call TRBJ2-3; D is ambiguous. The CDR3 runs 13 residues. V lost 4 bases to trimming and J lost 7 bases, with 12 bases between them. The germline gives CDR1 SGHAT, CDR2 FQNNGV.

V is TRBV5-4 and J is TRBJ1-1; D remains ambiguous. The V end lost 1 base, the J end lost 3 bases, and 10 bases lay between the germline ends. Germline V gene sequence: CDR1 SGHNT, CDR2 YYREEE (reference sequence). The CDR3 sequence is 14 residues long. The CDR3 DNA follows: TGTGCCAGCAGCTTGCCGGGAAGGGACACTGAAGCTTTCTTT. Protein: CASSLPGRDTEAFF.

V gene TRBV28 combines with J gene TRBJ1-5; D gene unclear. With 6 bases removed from V and 7 bases from J, the gap between germline ends came to 1 base. The germline V gene encodes CDR1 MDHEN and CDR2 SYDVKM. The CDR3 runs 9 residues. The CDR3 DNA reads TGTGCCAGCAGCCAGCCCCAGCATTTT. It yields the protein CASSQPQHF.

This chain joins TRBV19 and TRBJ2-2, with a weak D call TRBD2 (6 bases). With 10 bases removed from V and 0 bases from J, the gap between germline ends came to 18 bases. Per the germline V gene, CDR1 is LNHDA and CDR2 is SQIVND (reference sequence). The CDR3 totals 16 residues. CDR3 sequence reads: CATYGRRDPNTGELFF. The CDR3 region has the DNA TGTGCCACCTATGGGAGGAGGGATCCGAACACCGGGGAGCTGTTTTTT.

The V call is TRBV19, the J call TRBJ2-7; 8 positions agree with TRBD1. Germline CDR1 is LNHDA and CDR2 is SQIVND (reference sequence). Losses at the gene ends were 3 bases for V and 4 bases for J; bases not matched to a gene: 8. The CDR3 extends over 15 amino acids. The DNA for the CDR3 is TGTGCCAGTAGTATTTCCGGACAGGGCCCATACGAGCAGTACTTC. The encoded protein is CASSISGQGPYEQYF. The full variable domain, its missing parts supplied by reference TRBV19 and TRBJ2-7, is DGGITQSPKYLFRKEGQNVTLSCEQNLNHDAMYWYRQDPGQGLRLIYYSQIVNDFQKGDIAEGYSVSREKKESFPLTVTSAQKNPTAFYLCASSISGQGPYEQYFGPGTRLTVT.

V gene TRBV29-1 combines with J gene TRBJ1-2; a possible D gene is TRBD1 (5 bases). Trimming cost V 4 bases and J 1 base, with 10 bases left between them. The CDR3 covers 13 residues. In germline, CDR1 is SQVTM, CDR2 ANQGSEA. The DNA for the CDR3 is TGCAGCGTTGGACAGAGACTTAACTATGGCTACACCTTC. It specifies CSVGQRLNYGYTF.

The rearrangement uses TRBV27 and TRBJ2-2, with D possibly being TRBD1 (5 bases). Trimming removed 2 bases at V and 7 bases at J, with 8 bases between. Germline V lookup: CDR1 MNHEY, CDR2 SMNVEV (reference sequence). The CDR3 has 13 residues. The CDR3 region is CASSLLDSGELFF. DNA for the CDR3: TGTGCCAGCAGTTTACTAGACAGCGGGGAGCTGTTTTTT.

The gene calls are TRBV5-8 and TRBJ1-1; D not resolved. The germline V and J ends were trimmed by 2 bases and 0 bases, with 8 bases remaining between them. The germline gives CDR1 SGHTS, CDR2 YDEGEE. The length of the CDR3 is 14 residues. In DNA, the CDR3 is TGTGCCAGCAGCTTCGGACGGATGAACACTGAAGCTTTCTTT. Amino acids: CASSFGRMNTEAFF.

This chain links TRBV2 with TRBJ2-1; 10 nucleotides agree with TRBD1. Germline lookup yields CDR1 SNHLY and CDR2 FYNNEI. V was clipped by 7 bases and J by 12 bases; unmatched bases: 6. The CDR3 is 12 amino acids. DNA for the CDR3: TGTGCCAGCACCTGGGACAGGGGTACGCAGTTCTTC. Residues: CASTWDRGTQFF.

The chain recombines TRBV18 with TRBJ2-7; TRBD1 might be the D (6 bases). The CDR3 is made up of 12 amino acids. V was cut by 3 bases and J by 7 bases, with 10 bases left in between. CDR1 and CDR2 (germline): KGHSH, LQKENI. The CDR3 protein is CASSPRGEEQYF. The CDR3 bases are TGTGCCAGCTCACCCAGGGGTGAGGAGCAGTACTTC.

V is TRBV3-1 (or the pseudogene TRBV3-2) and J is TRBJ1-6; 8 bases align to TRBD1. Germline CDR1 and CDR2: LGHDT and YNNKEL (reference sequence). The CDR3 consists of 14 residues. Germline trimming cut 3 bases from V and 7 bases from J; bases unmatched to any gene: 2. Here the CDR3 reads CASSHQGANSPLHF. In DNA, the CDR3 is TGTGCCAGCAGCCACCAGGGGGCGAATTCACCCCTCCACTTT.

The chain recombines TRBV29-1 with TRBJ1-1; tentatively, D is TRBD1 (5 bases). CDR1 and CDR2 from the germline V gene are SQVTM and ANQGSEA. The germline V and J ends were trimmed by 7 bases and 4 bases, with 13 bases remaining between them. This CDR3 is 12 amino acids long. This chain's CDR3 is CSADDSVTEAFF. Here the CDR3 DNA reads TGCAGCGCCGATGACAGTGTCACTGAAGCTTTCTTT.

The V gene is TRBV7-9, the J gene TRBJ1-1; D is undetermined. Between the trimmed V and J ends, which lost 5 bases and 0 bases, there was a span of 13 bases. The germline V gene encodes CDR1 SEHNR and CDR2 FQNEAQ (reference sequence). The CDR3 runs to 15 residues. CDR3 sequence reads: CASSQTSYMNTEAFF. Written as DNA, the CDR3 is TGTGCCAGCAGCCAGACATCTTACATGAACACTGAAGCTTTCTTT.

The chain links TRBV6-5 to TRBJ1-2; D unclear. This CDR3 spans 16 amino acids. Germline assignment: CDR1 MNHEY and CDR2 SVGAGI. The ends were cut back, 2 bases at V and 4 bases at J, with 17 bases in the middle. CDR3 nucleotide sequence: TGTGCCAGCAGTTACGCCGTGGAGGGCCCCCTCTATGGCTACACCTTC. Translating it yields CASSYAVEGPLYGYTF.

The gene calls are TRBV7-9 and TRBJ2-5; 8 nucleotides line up with TRBD2. The V gene's germline CDR1 is SEHNR and CDR2 FQNEAQ (reference sequence). CDR3 length equals 16 residues. Trimming cost V 5 bases and J 0 bases; bases outside gene matches: 8. CDR3 DNA sequence: TGTGCCAGCAGCCACTTTAGCGGGGCTAACCAAGAGACCCAGTACTTC. The encoded protein is CASSHFSGANQETQYF.

This clone was counted a single time. The rearrangement links TRBV5-5 to TRBJ2-7; D is undetermined. Trimming took 2 bases from V and 2 from J, leaving 8 bases between them. The V gene's germline CDR1 is SGHKS and CDR2 YYEKEE (reference sequence). CDR3 length equals 13 residues. The CDR3 DNA reads as TGTGCCAGCAGCTTTTACCGACCCTACGAGCAGTACTTC. Its translation is CASSFYRPYEQYF. Full variable domain (missing parts from reference TRBV5-5 and TRBJ2-7): DAGVTQSPTHLIKTRGQQVTLRCSPISGHKSVSWYQQVLGQGPQFIFQYYEKEERGRGNFPDRFSARQFPNYSSELNVNALLLGDSALYLCASSFYRPYEQYFGPGTRLTVT.

The chain is built from TRBV10-1 and TRBJ2-3; no clear D gene. This CDR3 is 15 amino acids long. With 3 bases removed from V and 3 bases from J, the gap between germline ends came to 13 bases. Germline V lookup: CDR1 WNHNN, CDR2 SYGVQD (reference sequence). This CDR3 is CASSEGSAFTDTQYF. For the CDR3, the DNA is TGCGCCAGCAGTGAAGGGTCAGCATTTACAGATACGCAGTATTTT.

This clone has only a few counts. The rearrangement uses TRBV12-3 or TRBV12-4 and TRBJ2-7, with D unresolved. The CDR3 has 12 amino acids. V was clipped by 8 bases and J by 4 bases, with 12 bases between them. CDR3 DNA: TGTGCCAGCCTCTCGGCGTGGTACGAGCAGTACTTC. Residues: CASLSAWYEQYF.

This clone occurred a few times. The chain employs TRBV9 and TRBJ2-1; D uncertain. V was clipped by 2 bases and J by 5 bases, with 11 bases between them. In germline, CDR1 is SGDLS, CDR2 YYNGEE. The CDR3 is made up of 14 amino acids. The CDR3 protein is CASSVPPTHNEQFF. The CDR3 DNA reads as TGTGCCAGCAGCGTTCCCCCCACGCACAATGAGCAGTTCTTC. Full variable domain (remainder filled in from reference TRBV9 and TRBJ2-1): DSGVTQTPKHLITATGQRVTLRCSPRSGDLSVYWYQQSLDQGLQFLIQYYNGEERAKGNILERFSAQQFPDLHSELNLSSLELGDSALYFCASSVPPTHNEQFFGPGTRLTVL.

The gene calls are TRBV11-1 and TRBJ2-7; unclear D gene. This CDR3 spans 14 amino acids. Germline values: CDR1 SGHAT, CDR2 FQDESV (reference sequence). Trimming shortened V by 2 bases and J by 0 bases, and 8 bases separated the two germline ends. The CDR3 spells CASSLRRNSYEQYF. The CDR3 nucleotides read TGTGCCAGCAGCTTAAGACGTAACTCCTACGAGCAGTACTTC.

This clone was counted a single time. V usage is TRBV11-2 and J usage is TRBJ1-5, with 7 bases that match TRBD1. The CDR3 covers 13 residues. Germline CDR1 is SGHAT and CDR2 is FQNNGV. V gave up 5 bases and J gave up 7 bases; unmatched junction bases: 5. The CDR3 nucleotides read TGTGCCAGCAGCAGGGGACAGAGGCAGCCCCAGCATTTT. This sequence encodes CASSRGQRQPQHF. The full variable domain, rest sourced from reference TRBV11-2 and TRBJ1-5, is EAGVAQSPRYKIIEKRQSVAFWCNPISGHATLYWYQQILGQGPKLLIQFQNNGVVDDSQLPKDRFSAERLKGVDSTLKIQPAKLEDSAVYLCASSRGQRQPQHFGDGTRLSIL.

This sequence joins TRBV6-5 and TRBJ1-2; D ambiguous. Trimming left V 6 bases short and J 4 bases short, with 9 bases between. Germline V CDR1 and CDR2: MNHEY, SVGAGI. This CDR3 has 12 amino acids. CDR3 protein: CASSPLPYGYTF. The CDR3 nucleotides read TGTGCCAGCAGCCCCCTTCCCTATGGCTACACCTTC.

The V call is TRBV6-1, the J call TRBJ1-1; D is unclear. V lost 0 bases and J lost 4, with 9 bases in between. This CDR3 is built from 14 residues. Germline-derived CDR1 and CDR2 are MNHNS and SASEGT. The CDR3: CASSEAAESTEAFF. The CDR3 DNA reads as TGTGCCAGCAGTGAAGCTGCAGAGAGCACTGAAGCTTTCTTT.

This sequence joins TRBV5-1 and TRBJ1-4, with 8 bases matching TRBD1. The CDR3 is made up of 16 amino acids. From germline, CDR1 is SGHRS and CDR2 YFSETQ. V shed 4 bases and J 3 bases; nucleotides not matched to a gene: 8. Written as DNA, the CDR3 is TGCGCCAGCAGCCCGGGACAGGTTGCAGCTAATGAAAAACTGTTTTTT. This sequence encodes CASSPGQVAANEKLFF.

This chain uses TRBV10-3 with TRBJ1-5; D is unresolved. Germline V gene lookup returns CDR1 ENHRY and CDR2 SYGVKD. Deletions cut 2 bases from V and 2 bases from J, with 7 bases between. This CDR3 is built from 14 residues. The CDR3 DNA is TGTGCCATCAGTGAGAGAATTGGCAATCAGCCCCAGCATTTT. The encoded protein is CAISERIGNQPQHF.

V and J are TRBV5-1 and TRBJ1-5, with D hard to call. The CDR3 extends over 13 amino acids. The V gene's germline CDR1 is SGHRS and CDR2 YFSETQ. V was clipped by 6 bases and J by 1 base, with 8 bases between them. CDR3 in DNA: TGCGCCAGCAAATTGGACAGCAATCAGCCCCAGCATTTT. This gives the protein CASKLDSNQPQHF.

V and J are TRBV3-1 (or the pseudogene TRBV3-2) and TRBJ2-2, with a possible D match to TRBD1 (6 bases). Germline lookup yields CDR1 LGHDT and CDR2 YNNKEL (reference sequence). This CDR3 contains 16 residues. V was cut by 1 base and J by 5 bases, with 14 bases left in between. The CDR3 DNA follows: TGTGCCAGCAGCCAAGGGGCAGGGGTCGGAACCGGGGAGCTGTTTTTT. It is translated as CASSQGAGVGTGELFF.

This chain links TRBV7-9 with TRBJ1-1, with a weak D call TRBD1 (6 bases). Trimming left V 1 base short and J 0 bases short, with 9 bases between. Germline-derived CDR1 and CDR2 are SEHNR and FQNEAQ (reference sequence). The CDR3 spans 15 residues. The CDR3 sequence is CASSLGQGMNTEAFF. In nucleotides, the CDR3 is TGTGCCAGCAGCTTAGGCCAGGGGATGAACACTGAAGCTTTCTTT.

This chain links TRBV5-1 with TRBJ1-2; D perhaps matches TRBD1 (5 bases). This CDR3 has 15 amino acids. The ends were cut back, 3 bases at V and 0 bases at J, with 12 bases in the middle. The germline V gene has CDR1 SGHRS and CDR2 YFSETQ. The CDR3 coding sequence is TGCGCCAGCAGCTCGGTGGCAGGGACTAACTATGGCTACACCTTC. The encoded protein is CASSSVAGTNYGYTF.